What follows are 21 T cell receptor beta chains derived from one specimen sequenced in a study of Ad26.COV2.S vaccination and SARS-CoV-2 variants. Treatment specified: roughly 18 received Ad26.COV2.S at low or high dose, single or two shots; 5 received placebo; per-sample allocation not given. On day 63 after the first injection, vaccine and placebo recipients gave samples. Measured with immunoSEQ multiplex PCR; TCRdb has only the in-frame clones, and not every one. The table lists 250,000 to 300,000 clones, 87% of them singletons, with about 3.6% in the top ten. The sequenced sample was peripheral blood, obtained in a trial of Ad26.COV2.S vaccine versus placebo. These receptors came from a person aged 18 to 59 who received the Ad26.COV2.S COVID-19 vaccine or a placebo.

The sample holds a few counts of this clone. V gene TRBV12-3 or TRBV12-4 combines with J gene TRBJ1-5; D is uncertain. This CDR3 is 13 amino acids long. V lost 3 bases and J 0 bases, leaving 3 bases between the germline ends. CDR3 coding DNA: TGTGCCAGCAGTTTTAATAGCAATCAGCCCCAGCATTTT. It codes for CASSFNSNQPQHF.

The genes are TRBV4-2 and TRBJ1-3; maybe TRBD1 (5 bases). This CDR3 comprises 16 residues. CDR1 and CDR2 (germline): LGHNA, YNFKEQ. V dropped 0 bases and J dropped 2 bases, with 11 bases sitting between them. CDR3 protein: CASSQDLDSTGNTIYF. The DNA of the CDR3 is TGTGCCAGCAGCCAAGACCTCGACAGTACTGGAAACACCATATATTTT.

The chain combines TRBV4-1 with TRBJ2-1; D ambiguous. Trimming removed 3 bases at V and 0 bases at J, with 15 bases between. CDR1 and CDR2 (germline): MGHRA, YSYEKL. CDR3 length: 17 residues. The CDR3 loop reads CASSQALRRSSYNEQFF. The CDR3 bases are TGCGCCAGCAGCCAGGCTCTAAGGAGAAGCTCCTACAATGAGCAGTTCTTC.

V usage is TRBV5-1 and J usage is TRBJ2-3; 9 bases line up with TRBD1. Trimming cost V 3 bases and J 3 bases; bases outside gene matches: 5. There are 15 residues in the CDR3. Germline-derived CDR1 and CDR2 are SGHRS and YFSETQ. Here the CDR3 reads CASSSYRGQTDTQYF. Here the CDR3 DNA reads TGCGCCAGCAGCTCGTACAGGGGGCAGACAGATACGCAGTATTTT.

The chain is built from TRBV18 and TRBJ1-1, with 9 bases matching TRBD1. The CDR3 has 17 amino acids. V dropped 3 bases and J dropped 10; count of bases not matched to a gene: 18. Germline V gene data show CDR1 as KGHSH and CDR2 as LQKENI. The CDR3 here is CASSPAGTGIRGSAAFF. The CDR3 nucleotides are TGTGCCAGCTCACCTGCCGGGACAGGGATTAGAGGTTCGGCAGCTTTCTTT.

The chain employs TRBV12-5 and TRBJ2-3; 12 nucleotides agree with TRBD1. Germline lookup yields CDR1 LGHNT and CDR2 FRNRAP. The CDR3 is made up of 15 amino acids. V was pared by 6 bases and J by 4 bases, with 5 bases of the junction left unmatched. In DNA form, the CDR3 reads TGTGCTAGTGGCCGGGGACAGGGGGCATCAGATACGCAGTATTTT. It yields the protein CASGRGQGASDTQYF.

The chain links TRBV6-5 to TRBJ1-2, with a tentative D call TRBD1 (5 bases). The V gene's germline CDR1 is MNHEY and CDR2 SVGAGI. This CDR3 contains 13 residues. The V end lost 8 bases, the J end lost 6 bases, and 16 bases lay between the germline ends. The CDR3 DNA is TGTGCCAGCTCATACTCCAGGGACGATGGCTACACCTTC. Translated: CASSYSRDDGYTF.

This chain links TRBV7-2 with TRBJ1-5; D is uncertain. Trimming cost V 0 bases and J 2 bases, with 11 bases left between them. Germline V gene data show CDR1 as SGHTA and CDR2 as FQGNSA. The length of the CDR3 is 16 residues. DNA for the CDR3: TGTGCCAGCAGCTTAGCGCCACGGTCGGGCAATCAGCCCCAGCATTTT. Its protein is CASSLAPRSGNQPQHF. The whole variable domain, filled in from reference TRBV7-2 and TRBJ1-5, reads GAGVSQSPSNKVTEKGKDVELRCDPISGHTALYWYRQSLGQGLEFLIYFQGNSAPDKSGLPSDRFSAERTGGSVSTLTIQRTQQEDSAVYLCASSLAPRSGNQPQHFGDGTRLSIL.

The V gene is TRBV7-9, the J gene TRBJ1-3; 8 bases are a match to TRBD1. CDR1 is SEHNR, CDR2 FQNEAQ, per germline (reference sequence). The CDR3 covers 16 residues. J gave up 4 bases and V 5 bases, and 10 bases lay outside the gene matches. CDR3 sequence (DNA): TGTGCCAGCAGCCCGAGACAGGGGAGTGGGGGAAACACCATATATTTT. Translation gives CASSPRQGSGGNTIYF.

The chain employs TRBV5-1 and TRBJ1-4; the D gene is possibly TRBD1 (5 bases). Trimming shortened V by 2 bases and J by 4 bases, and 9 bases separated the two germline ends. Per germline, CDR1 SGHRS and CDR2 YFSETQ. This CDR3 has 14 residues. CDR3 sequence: CASSFGAVNEKLFF. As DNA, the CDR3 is TGCGCCAGCAGCTTCGGGGCAGTTAATGAAAAACTGTTTTTT.

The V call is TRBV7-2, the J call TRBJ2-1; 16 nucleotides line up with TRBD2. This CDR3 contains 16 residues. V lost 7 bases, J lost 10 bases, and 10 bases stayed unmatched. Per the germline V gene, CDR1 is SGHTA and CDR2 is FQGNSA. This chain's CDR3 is CASTLGTSGGAGEQFF. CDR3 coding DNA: TGTGCCAGCACCCTGGGGACTAGCGGGGGGGCAGGCGAGCAGTTCTTC.

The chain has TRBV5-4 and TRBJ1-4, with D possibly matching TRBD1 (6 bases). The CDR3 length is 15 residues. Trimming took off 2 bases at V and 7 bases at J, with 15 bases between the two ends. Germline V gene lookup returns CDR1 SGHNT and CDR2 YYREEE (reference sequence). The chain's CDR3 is CASSFVPAGVEKLFF. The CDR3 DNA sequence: TGTGCCAGCAGCTTTGTTCCCGCAGGGGTTGAAAAACTGTTTTTT.

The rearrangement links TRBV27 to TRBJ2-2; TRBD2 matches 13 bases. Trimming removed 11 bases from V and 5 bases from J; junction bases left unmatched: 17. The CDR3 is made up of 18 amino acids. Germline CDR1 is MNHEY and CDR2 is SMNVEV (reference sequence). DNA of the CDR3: TGTGCCCAACTCCTAGGCCGGACTAGCGGGAGATGGACCGGGGAGCTGTTTTTT. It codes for CAQLLGRTSGRWTGELFF.

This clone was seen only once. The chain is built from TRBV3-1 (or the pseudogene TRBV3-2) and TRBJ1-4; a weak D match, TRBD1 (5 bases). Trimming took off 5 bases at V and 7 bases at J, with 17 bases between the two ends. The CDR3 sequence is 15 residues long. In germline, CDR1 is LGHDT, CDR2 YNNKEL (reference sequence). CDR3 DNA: TGTGCCAGCAGCAACCCCCGCAGTGGGGGTGAAAAACTGTTTTTT. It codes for CASSNPRSGGEKLFF.

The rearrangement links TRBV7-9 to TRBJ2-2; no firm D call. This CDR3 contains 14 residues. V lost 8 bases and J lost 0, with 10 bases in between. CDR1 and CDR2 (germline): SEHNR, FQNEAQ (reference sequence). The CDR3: CASPGPTNTGELFF. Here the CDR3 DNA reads TGTGCCAGCCCTGGGCCCACGAACACCGGGGAGCTGTTTTTT.

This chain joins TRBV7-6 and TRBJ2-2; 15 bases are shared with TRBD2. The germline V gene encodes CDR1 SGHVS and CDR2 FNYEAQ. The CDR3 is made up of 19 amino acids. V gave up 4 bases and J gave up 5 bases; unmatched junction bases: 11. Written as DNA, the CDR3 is TGTGCCAGCAGCTCCGGACTAGCGGGAGGGCGGCCATGGACCGGGGAGCTGTTTTTT. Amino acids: CASSSGLAGGRPWTGELFF.

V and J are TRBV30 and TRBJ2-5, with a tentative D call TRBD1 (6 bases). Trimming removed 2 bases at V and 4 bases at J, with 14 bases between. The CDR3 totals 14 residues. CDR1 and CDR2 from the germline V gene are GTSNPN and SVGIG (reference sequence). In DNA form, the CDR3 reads TGTGCCTGGAGTCCTAACAGGGTGGTAGAGACCCAGTACTTC. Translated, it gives CAWSPNRVVETQYF.

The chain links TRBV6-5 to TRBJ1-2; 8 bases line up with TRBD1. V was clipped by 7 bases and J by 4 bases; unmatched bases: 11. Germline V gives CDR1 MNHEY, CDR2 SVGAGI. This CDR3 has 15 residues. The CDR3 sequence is CASTQGQGAFYGYTF. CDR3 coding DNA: TGTGCCAGCACCCAGGGGCAGGGGGCCTTCTATGGCTACACCTTC.

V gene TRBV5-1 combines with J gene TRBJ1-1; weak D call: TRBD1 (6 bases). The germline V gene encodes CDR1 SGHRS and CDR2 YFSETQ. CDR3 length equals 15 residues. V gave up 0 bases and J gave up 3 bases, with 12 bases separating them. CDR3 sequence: CASSLAGALYTEAFF. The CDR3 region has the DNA TGCGCCAGCAGCTTGGCAGGGGCGCTTTACACTGAAGCTTTCTTT.

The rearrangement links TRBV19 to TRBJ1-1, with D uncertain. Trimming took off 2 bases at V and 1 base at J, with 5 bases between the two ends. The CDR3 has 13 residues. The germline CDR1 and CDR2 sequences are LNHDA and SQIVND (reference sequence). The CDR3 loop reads CASSISENTEAFF. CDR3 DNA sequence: TGTGCCAGTAGTATATCCGAGAACACTGAAGCTTTCTTT.

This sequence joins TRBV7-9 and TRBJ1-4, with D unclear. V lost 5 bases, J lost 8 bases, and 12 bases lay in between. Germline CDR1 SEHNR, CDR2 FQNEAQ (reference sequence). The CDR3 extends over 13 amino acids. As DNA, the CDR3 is TGTGCCAGCAGCCGGGCCCCAGCGGAAAAACTGTTTTTT. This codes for CASSRAPAEKLFF. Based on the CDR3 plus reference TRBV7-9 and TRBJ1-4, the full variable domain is DTGVSQNPRHKITKRGQNVTFRCDPISEHNRLYWYRQTLGQGPEFLTYFQNEAQLEKSRLLSDRFSAERPKGSFSTLEIQRTEQGDSAMYLCASSRAPAEKLFFGSGTQLSVL.